This record looks at one T cell receptor (beta chain) sequence and its context. Its antigen is not known. Noted time point: blood 4 weeks post-SBRT, at nephrectomy. As for treatment: 15 Gy SBRT to primary tumor, nephrectomy 4 weeks later. Profiling relied on immunoSEQ multiplex PCR, and the TCRdb table lists in-frame clones only, not all of them. The data contain around 64,000 clones, 60% to 85% of them seen just once; the ten biggest clones take up approximately 7%. These data are taken from a study of radiation and T cells in renal cell carcinoma. General observations from the study: Baseline intratumoral clonotype presence is unknown without pretreatment biopsies.

CDR3 length: 17 amino acids. Trimming removed 0 bases from V and 6 bases from J; junction bases left unmatched: 9. CDR1 is SGHRS and CDR2 is YFSETQ in the germline V gene. The TCR sequence derives from a man between 60 and 75 years old with renal cell carcinoma. The J gene is TRBJ2-2, the V gene TRBV5-1; 9 nucleotides match TRBD1. This sample comprised blood, obtained from a patient whose treatment included radiotherapy and nephrectomy. The CDR3: CASSLVGDRAPAGELFF. The DNA for the CDR3 is TGCGCCAGCAGCTTGGTTGGGGACAGGGCTCCCGCCGGGGAGCTGTTTTTT.